This T cell receptor (beta chain) derives from a study of identical twins. Study outcomes and limitations: Clonotypes of the beta chain that were abundant in cord blood carried fewer insertions (memory repertoires showed none).

The V segment lost 6 bases and the J segment 4 bases; nucleotides outside the gene matches: 5. The germline V gene encodes CDR1 ENHRY and CDR2 SYGVKD. The CDR3 totals 15 residues. In the case of this clonotype: Its target is unknown.

MiXCR was run by TCRdb on the 5' RACE reads, yielding one entry per CDR3 protein. The sample has 600,000 to 850,000 distinct CDR3 sequences, roughly 18% seen once. The same specimen was also included in a second study, on T cells expressing NK-cell markers. Per that paper: Among the eight sequenced donors, seven tested HCMV-seropositive and one tested seronegative.

Sequencing used PBMCs. The rearrangement joins TRBV10-3 to TRBJ1-6, with 8 nucleotides matching TRBD1. The sequence was collected from a woman aged 18 to 35 in good health. The CDR3 coding sequence is TGTGCCATCAGGACGGGGACAGGATATAATTCACCCCTCCACTTT. Translating it yields CAIRTGTGYNSPLHF.